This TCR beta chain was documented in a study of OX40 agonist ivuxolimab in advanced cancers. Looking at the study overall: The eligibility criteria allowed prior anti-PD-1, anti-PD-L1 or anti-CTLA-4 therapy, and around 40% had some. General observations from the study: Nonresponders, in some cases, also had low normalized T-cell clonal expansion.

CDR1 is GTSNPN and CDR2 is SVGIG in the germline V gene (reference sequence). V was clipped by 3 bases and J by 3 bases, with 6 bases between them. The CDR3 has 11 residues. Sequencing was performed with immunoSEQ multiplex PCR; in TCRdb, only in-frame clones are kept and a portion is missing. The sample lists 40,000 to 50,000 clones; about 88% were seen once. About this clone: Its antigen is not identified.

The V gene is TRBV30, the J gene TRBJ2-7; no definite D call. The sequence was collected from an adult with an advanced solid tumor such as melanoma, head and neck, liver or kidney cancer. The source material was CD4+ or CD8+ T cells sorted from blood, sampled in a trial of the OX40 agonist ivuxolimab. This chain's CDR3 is CAWSPNYEQYF. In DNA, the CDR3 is TGTGCCTGGAGCCCGAACTACGAGCAGTACTTC.